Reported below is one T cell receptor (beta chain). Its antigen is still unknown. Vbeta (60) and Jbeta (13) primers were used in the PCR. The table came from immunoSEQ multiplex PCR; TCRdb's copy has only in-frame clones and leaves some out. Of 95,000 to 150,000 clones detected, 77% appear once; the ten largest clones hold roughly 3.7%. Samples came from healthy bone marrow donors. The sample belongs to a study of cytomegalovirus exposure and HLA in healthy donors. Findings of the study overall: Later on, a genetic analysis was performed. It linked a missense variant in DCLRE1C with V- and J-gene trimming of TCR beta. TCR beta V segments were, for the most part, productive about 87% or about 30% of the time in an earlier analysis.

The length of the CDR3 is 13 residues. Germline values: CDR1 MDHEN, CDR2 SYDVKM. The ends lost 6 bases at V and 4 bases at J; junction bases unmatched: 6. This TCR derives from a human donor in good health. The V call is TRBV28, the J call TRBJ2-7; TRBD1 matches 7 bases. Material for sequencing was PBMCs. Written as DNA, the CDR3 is TGTGCCAGCAGCCGGACAGGTTCTTACGAGCAGTACTTC. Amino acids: CASSRTGSYEQYF.